This entry features one TCR beta chain sequence. This clonotype was seen only a few times. Its recognized antigen is unknown. Base-call qualities are not available, and no considerably larger clone is one nucleotide away. This sample was included in a study of CD8 T cells in ankylosing spondylitis (dated by TCRdb to between 2016 and 2019). In terms of the full investigation: T cell receptor beta repertoires were profiled in healthy donors and ankylosing spondylitis patients so that disease-linked TCR variants could be found. The full study cohort was made up of 25 ankylosing spondylitis patients and some 100 healthy donors. Peripheral blood was sampled, and synovial fluid was also collected from ankylosing spondylitis patients. Study-wide findings and limitations: Some TCR beta motif variants had previously been reported in synovial fluid and blood of reactive arthritis patients, which suggested common disease-initiation mechanisms. The disease-linked clones were reported as significantly enriched in matched synovial fluid samples from ankylosing spondylitis patients. Blood from ankylosing spondylitis patients appeared to be characterized by a TCR beta motif composed of about eight highly homologous amino acid variants. The disease-linked clones showed a CD8+ phenotype and occurred at relatively low frequencies in peripheral blood.

Reading the germline V gene gives CDR1 SGHTA and CDR2 FQGNSA. Trimming takes 3 bases from V and 4 bases from J, and the germline ends sit 13 bases apart. Its CDR3 holds 14 amino acids, cysteine through phenylalanine. Of the read, only the CDR3 DNA is kept; its 42 bases are in frame from base 1. The instrument given in TCRdb is Illumina HiSeq 2500. Quantitative 5'-RACE with molecular barcodes was the method used to prepare the TCR beta libraries. As for the original processing: A new computational method based on a probabilistic model of VDJ rearrangement was used to identify disease-linked TCR variants. The raw public reads went through TCRdb reprocessing: fastp at Q25, MiXCR clone calling, in-frame beta chains kept. Every CDR3 protein is listed once, alongside the most common genes and DNA of its rows. In this record, the V and J calls reflect TCRdb's handling and not the investigators' own analysis. For this sample there are approximately 540,000 distinct CDR3 sequences; 10% to 15% appear just once. About 6.5% of the sample is held by the ten biggest clonotypes.

This sequence was found in a male donor with ankylosing spondylitis. The V and J genes are TRBV7-2 and TRBJ2-7; the D gene assignment is ambiguous. Input material: blood, either unsorted or a sorted T cell fraction (not recorded which). The CDR3 corresponds to CASSFGQADYEQYF. The sequenced DNA: TGTGCCAGCAGCTTTGGGCAGGCAGATTACGAGCAGTACTTC. Where the CDR3 stops, the reference TRBV7-2 and TRBJ2-7 genes take over; the full variable domain is GAGVSQSPSNKVTEKGKDVELRCDPISGHTALYWYRQSLGQGLEFLIYFQGNSAPDKSGLPSDRFSAERTGGSVSTLTIQRTQQEDSAVYLCASSFGQADYEQYFGPGTRLTVT.